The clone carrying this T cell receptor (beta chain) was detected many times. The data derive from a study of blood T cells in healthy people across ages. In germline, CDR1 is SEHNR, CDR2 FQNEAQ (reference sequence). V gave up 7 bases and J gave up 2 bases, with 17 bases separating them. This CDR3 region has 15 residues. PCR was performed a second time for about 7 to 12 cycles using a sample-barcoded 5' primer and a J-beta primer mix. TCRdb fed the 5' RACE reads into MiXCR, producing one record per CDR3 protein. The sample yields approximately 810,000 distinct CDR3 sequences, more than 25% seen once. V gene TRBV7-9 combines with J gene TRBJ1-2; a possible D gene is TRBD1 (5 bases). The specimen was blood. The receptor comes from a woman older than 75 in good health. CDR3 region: CASTLTGGRNYGYTF. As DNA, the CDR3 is TGTGCCAGCACCCTAACCGGGGGAAGGAACTATGGCTACACCTTC.